A single sample gave rise to the 31 T cell receptor beta chains below, sequenced in a study of neoadjuvant anti-PD-1 for oral cavity cancer. Profiling relied on immunoSEQ multiplex PCR, and the TCRdb table lists in-frame clones only, not all of them. This table holds roughly 6,700 clones, 72% found once. Sequences were derived from PBMCs, sampled before nivolumab (anti-PD-1) treatment. Every receptor here comes from a person aged 35-79 years with oral cavity squamous cell carcinoma.

This clone was recorded once. The chain links TRBV5-1 to TRBJ2-7; 8 nucleotides match TRBD1. CDR1 and CDR2 (germline): SGHRS, YFSETQ. V lost 4 bases, J lost 0 bases, and 6 bases stayed unmatched. The CDR3 is 15 residues long. The CDR3 region has the DNA TGCGCCAGCAGCATAGGACAGGGAAGCTCCTACGAGCAGTACTTC. This sequence encodes CASSIGQGSSYEQYF.

The CDR3 loop reads CASSFRSGLVNEQFF. The CDR3 DNA is TGTGCCAGCAGCTTCCGTAGCGGTTTGGTCAATGAGCAGTTCTTC. The chain carries TRBV7-2 and TRBJ2-1; a weak D match, TRBD2 (6 bases). This CDR3 has 15 amino acids. The germline V gene has CDR1 SGHTA and CDR2 FQGNSA. The ends were cut back, 3 bases at V and 6 bases at J, with 15 bases in the middle.

This chain connects TRBV25-1 to TRBJ1-5; 7 bases agree with TRBD1. The CDR3 runs 12 residues. Germline assignment: CDR1 MGHDK and CDR2 SYGVNS. The trim removed 6 bases at V and 5 bases at J, leaving 1 base unmatched. The CDR3 DNA reads as TGTGCCAGCAGAGGGGGCGATCAGCCCCAGCATTTT. Translation: CASRGGDQPQHF.

This chain links TRBV7-9 with TRBJ2-5; 10 bases match TRBD2. Germline values: CDR1 SEHNR, CDR2 FQNEAQ (reference sequence). There are 15 residues in the CDR3. V gave up 4 bases and J gave up 1 base; unmatched junction bases: 3. CDR3 bases: TGTGCCAGCAGCTCCGGACTAGCGGCCCAAGAGACCCAGTACTTC. Translated: CASSSGLAAQETQYF.

The chain joins TRBV2 to TRBJ1-4; no firm D call. Per the germline V gene, CDR1 is SNHLY and CDR2 is FYNNEI. This CDR3 contains 15 residues. V shed 2 bases and J shed 7 bases, with 14 bases lying between them. The CDR3 loop is CASSEPRRGSEKLFF. CDR3 nucleotide sequence: TGTGCCAGCAGTGAACCCAGGAGAGGTTCTGAAAAACTGTTTTTT.

There are a few counts of this clone. The CDR3 loop is CASSVSSRGTDTQYF. CDR3 nucleotide sequence: TGCGCCAGCAGCGTAAGTTCGCGGGGCACAGATACGCAGTATTTT. The genes are TRBV5-1 and TRBJ2-3; tentatively, D is TRBD2 (5 bases). V was shortened by 4 bases and J by 1 base, with 13 bases between the two germline ends. CDR3 length equals 15 residues. Germline values: CDR1 SGHRS, CDR2 YFSETQ.

The sample holds one count of this clone. The chain joins TRBV27 to TRBJ1-2, with D possibly being TRBD1 (6 bases). The CDR3 is 13 residues long. Per the germline V gene, CDR1 is MNHEY and CDR2 is SMNVEV (reference sequence). V was pared by 5 bases and J by 3 bases, with 10 bases between. The CDR3 loop reads CASSRNRDYGYTF. The DNA of the CDR3 is TGTGCCAGCAGTCGGAACAGGGACTATGGCTACACCTTC.

This clone was counted only a few times. The J gene is TRBJ1-1, the V gene TRBV9, with D uncertain. CDR3 length equals 13 residues. Trimming pared 0 bases from V and 7 bases from J, leaving 10 bases between. Germline V CDR1 and CDR2: SGDLS, YYNGEE. CDR3 region: CASSVESRGEAFF. The DNA of the CDR3 is TGTGCCAGCAGCGTAGAATCCAGAGGTGAAGCTTTCTTT.

This clone was counted only a few times. The chain links TRBV5-5 to TRBJ2-5; 7 bases fit TRBD2. This CDR3 has 16 amino acids. V lost 5 bases, J lost 4 bases, and 14 bases stayed unmatched. Germline V gene data show CDR1 as SGHKS and CDR2 as YYEKEE (reference sequence). DNA of the CDR3: TGTGCCAGCAGGTTAGGGGTCGGGGGGAATGGAGAGACCCAGTACTTC. It specifies CASRLGVGGNGETQYF.

The genes are TRBV15 and TRBJ2-1; D not certain. The germline gives CDR1 LNHNV, CDR2 YYDKDF (reference sequence). The V and J ends lost 0 bases and 7 bases respectively, with 7 bases between them. The CDR3 length is 13 residues. The CDR3 loop reads CATSRESRNEQFF. For the CDR3, the DNA is TGTGCCACCAGCAGAGAATCCAGGAATGAGCAGTTCTTC.

The chain couples TRBV7-2 to TRBJ2-3, with 9 nucleotides matching TRBD2. Per the germline V gene, CDR1 is SGHTA and CDR2 is FQGNSA. The V and J ends lost 5 bases and 0 bases, in that order; junction bases with no gene match: 3. This CDR3 has 15 residues. CDR3 amino acids: CASSPSGDSTDTQYF. The CDR3, as DNA: TGTGCCAGCAGCCCTAGCGGGGATAGCACAGATACGCAGTATTTT.

The chain uses TRBV6-1 and TRBJ1-1; the D is unclear. Germline V gene data show CDR1 as MNHNS and CDR2 as SASEGT. V was pared by 0 bases and J by 8 bases, with 10 bases between. The CDR3 runs to 13 residues. As DNA, the CDR3 is TGTGCCAGCAGTGAAGCGCAGGCAGACGAAGCTTTCTTT. Its translation is CASSEAQADEAFF.

The CDR3 reads CASSSLSGTRYNEQFF. DNA of the CDR3: TGTGCCAGCAGTAGCCTTTCCGGGACTAGGTACAATGAGCAGTTCTTC. The chain recombines TRBV6-6 with TRBJ2-1; 8 positions agree with TRBD2. The germline V gene encodes CDR1 MNHNY and CDR2 SVGAGI (reference sequence). The CDR3 length is 16 residues. J gave up 4 bases and V 5 bases, and 10 bases lay outside the gene matches.

Note on this clone: The same CDR3 also results from other DNA sequences found in this sample. The chain employs TRBV27 and TRBJ2-5; D gene uncertain. CDR1 MNHEY and CDR2 SMNVEV come from the germline V gene (reference sequence). The CDR3 totals 13 residues. Trimming took 2 bases from V and 5 from J, leaving 9 bases between them. CDR3 sequence reads: CASSLGLWETQYF. The CDR3 region has the DNA TGTGCCAGCAGTTTAGGTCTTTGGGAGACCCAGTACTTC.

The chain joins TRBV7-2 to TRBJ2-7; the D gene is possibly TRBD2 (5 bases). The CDR3 length is 15 residues. Trimming removed 0 bases from V and 4 bases from J, with 13 bases in between. CDR1 is SGHTA and CDR2 is FQGNSA in the germline V gene. This CDR3 reads CASSLAPSWSYEQYF. DNA of the CDR3: TGTGCCAGCAGCTTAGCTCCTAGCTGGTCATACGAGCAGTACTTC.

A single count supports this clone. This chain links TRBV4-2 with TRBJ2-7; TRBD1 agrees at 9 bases. Trimming took 4 bases from V and 5 from J; bases not matched to a gene: 9. This CDR3 has 15 amino acids. The germline gives CDR1 LGHNA, CDR2 YNFKEQ. CDR3 nucleotides: TGTGCCAGCAGCCGAACAGGGGGCGCCTTCAACGAGCAGTACTTC. Translated: CASSRTGGAFNEQYF.

J is TRBJ1-4 and V is TRBV4-3, with TRBD1 as a possible D gene (5 bases). The CDR3 sequence is 16 residues long. The V gene lost 4 bases and the J gene lost 8 bases, with 20 bases spanning the gap. Germline values: CDR1 LGHNA, CDR2 YSLEER. In nucleotides, the CDR3 is TGCGCCAGCAGCCGGGGCTACGATAGGGGAGGCGAAAAACTGTTTTTT. It yields the protein CASSRGYDRGGEKLFF.

The V call is TRBV7-2, the J call TRBJ1-2, with D possibly being TRBD1 (6 bases). V lost 5 bases and J lost 0, with 19 bases in between. Germline CDR1 is SGHTA and CDR2 is FQGNSA. This CDR3 comprises 17 residues. The DNA of the CDR3 is TGTGCCAGCAGCCCAAACGCTCCGGGACAAGCTAACTATGGCTACACCTTC. Translating it yields CASSPNAPGQANYGYTF.

This clone came up once. This chain joins TRBV28 and TRBJ1-1; D is unresolved. The CDR3 extends over 12 amino acids. Trimming stripped 2 bases from V and 0 bases from J, with 1 base between. Germline values: CDR1 MDHEN, CDR2 SYDVKM. CDR3: CASSLVNTEAFF. The CDR3 bases are TGTGCCAGCAGTTTAGTGAACACTGAAGCTTTCTTT.

This clone was recorded a few times. V usage is TRBV5-4 and J usage is TRBJ1-6, with 7 bases aligning to TRBD1. Germline values: CDR1 SGHNT, CDR2 YYREEE (reference sequence). The CDR3 is 15 residues long. Germline trimming cut 5 bases from V and 7 bases from J; bases unmatched to any gene: 9. The CDR3 spells CASRSDRDPNSPLHF. CDR3 sequence (DNA): TGTGCCAGCAGATCCGACAGGGACCCCAATTCACCCCTCCACTTT.

This clone was observed a few times. The rearrangement uses TRBV30 and TRBJ1-6; TRBD1 matches at 10 bases. Germline loops: CDR1 GTSNPN, CDR2 SVGIG (reference sequence). The CDR3 spans 15 residues. The V and J ends lost 5 bases and 4 bases, in that order; junction bases with no gene match: 5. CDR3 sequence (DNA): TGTGCCTGGGGGACAGGGGACTTATATAATTCACCCCTCCACTTT. Encoded protein: CAWGTGDLYNSPLHF.

This rearrangement joins TRBV2 to TRBJ2-3, with a weak D call TRBD2 (7 bases). V shed 7 bases and J shed 5 bases, with 13 bases lying between them. The CDR3 has 13 residues. Germline V gene data show CDR1 as SNHLY and CDR2 as FYNNEI. In nucleotides, the CDR3 is TGTGCCAGCAACCGGGGGGCGGGAGATACGCAGTATTTT. Translated, it gives CASNRGAGDTQYF.

The rearrangement uses TRBV6-1 and TRBJ2-3, with 8 positions matching TRBD1. The CDR3 spans 15 residues. Trimming removed 1 base from V and 2 bases from J; junction bases left unmatched: 2. Germline CDR1 is MNHNS and CDR2 is SASEGT. CDR3 in DNA: TGTGCCAGCAGTGAAGGGACAGGGTCCACAGATACGCAGTATTTT. Encoded protein: CASSEGTGSTDTQYF.

The sample holds a few counts of this clone. The chain combines TRBV7-9 with TRBJ2-7; TRBD1 matches 7 bases. V was clipped by 4 bases and J by 0 bases; unmatched bases: 12. The germline V gene encodes CDR1 SEHNR and CDR2 FQNEAQ (reference sequence). The CDR3 is 17 amino acids. CDR3 residues: CASSSPTGPFSSYEQYF. The CDR3, as DNA: TGTGCCAGCAGCTCACCGACAGGGCCCTTCTCCTCCTACGAGCAGTACTTC.

This clone turned up a few times. The genes are TRBV7-2 and TRBJ2-7; 8 nucleotides align to TRBD1. This CDR3 comprises 14 residues. Looked up from germline, CDR1 is SGHTA and CDR2 is FQGNSA. V gave up 5 bases and J gave up 5 bases; unmatched junction bases: 8. CDR3 nucleotides: TGTGCCAGCAGCCTACAGACAGGGGAAGACGAGCAGTACTTC. Translating it yields CASSLQTGEDEQYF.

The chain couples TRBV7-6 to TRBJ1-1, with unresolved D. The CDR3 is made up of 13 amino acids. Germline V lookup: CDR1 SGHVS, CDR2 FNYEAQ. Deletions cut 5 bases from V and 5 bases from J, with 12 bases between. CDR3 protein: CASSPRPVTEAFF. CDR3 DNA sequence: TGTGCCAGCAGCCCGAGACCCGTAACTGAAGCTTTCTTT.

This chain uses TRBV9 with TRBJ2-5; D remains unclear. The V gene's germline CDR1 is SGDLS and CDR2 YYNGEE. With 2 bases removed from V and 1 base from J, the gap between germline ends came to 12 bases. The CDR3 spans 15 residues. The chain's CDR3 is CASSVRSDRQETQYF. The DNA for the CDR3 is TGTGCCAGCAGCGTCCGATCAGATCGCCAAGAGACCCAGTACTTC.

The gene calls are TRBV13 and TRBJ1-2; 10 nucleotides align to TRBD1. CDR1 is PRHDT, CDR2 FYEKMQ, per germline (reference sequence). The CDR3 covers 12 residues. J lost 5 bases, V lost 8 bases, and 2 bases had no gene match. For the CDR3, the DNA is TGTGCCAGCGGACAGGGGGGATATGGCTACACCTTC. It codes for CASGQGGYGYTF.

The chain carries TRBV5-1 and TRBJ2-1; D uncertain. Trimming took 0 bases from V and 7 from J, leaving 17 bases between them. The germline V gene encodes CDR1 SGHRS and CDR2 YFSETQ. The CDR3 has 16 amino acids. CDR3 DNA: TGCGCCAGCAGCTTGGGGCGCGTGGGTATTGGGAATGAGCAGTTCTTC. It yields the protein CASSLGRVGIGNEQFF.

The J gene is TRBJ2-5, the V gene TRBV7-2; D possibly uses TRBD1 or TRBD2 (5 bases each). Germline CDR1 and CDR2: SGHTA and FQGNSA. CDR3 length: 15 residues. The V end lost 2 bases, the J end lost 5 bases, and 15 bases lay between the germline ends. In DNA form, the CDR3 reads TGTGCCAGCAGCTTAACCGGGACGGAGGTGGAGACCCAGTACTTC. Its protein is CASSLTGTEVETQYF. Full variable domain (rest looked up from reference TRBV7-2 and TRBJ2-5): GAGVSQSPSNKVTEKGKDVELRCDPISGHTALYWYRQSLGQGLEFLIYFQGNSAPDKSGLPSDRFSAERTGGSVSTLTIQRTQQEDSAVYLCASSLTGTEVETQYFGPGTRLLVL.

This clone came up a few times. The chain links TRBV4-2 to TRBJ2-3; 11 bases match TRBD2. The germline CDR1 and CDR2 sequences are LGHNA and YNFKEQ. J was trimmed by 6 bases and V by 3 bases; bases with no gene match: 8. The CDR3 is 16 residues long. CDR3 loop: CASSQETSGVYDTQYF. CDR3 nucleotide sequence: TGTGCCAGCAGCCAGGAGACTAGCGGGGTATATGATACGCAGTATTTT.